The next 25 T cell receptor beta chains were all read from a single sample in a study of metastatic and nonmetastatic thyroid tumors. TCRdb re-called the PCR reads via MiXCR. The table has over 25,000 clones, roughly 15% seen once. Each patient came to thyroid surgery without any prior treatment (of any kind). The sequencing sample was made of blood. The receptor source for this set is a male donor with papillary thyroid cancer or a benign thyroid nodule (not recorded which). Some clones in this sample may be carry-over from other donors' samples.

This clone was detected many times. CDR3 coding DNA: TGCAGTGCTAGAATTCCTGGGAACCAAGAGACCCAGTACTTC. Amino acid sequence: CSARIPGNQETQYF. The V call is TRBV20-1, the J call TRBJ2-5; D unresolved. The CDR3 loop spans 14 amino acids. Germline loops: CDR1 DFQATT, CDR2 SNEGSKA (reference sequence). Trimming removed 2 bases from V and 0 bases from J, with 10 bases in between.

This clone was seen repeatedly, ten times or more. V gene TRBV18 combines with J gene TRBJ2-7; D is unclear. Germline CDR1 KGHSH, CDR2 LQKENI. The length of the CDR3 is 12 residues. V shed 0 bases and J shed 9 bases, with 9 bases lying between them. The CDR3 DNA sequence: TGTGCCAGCTCACCACCGACTGGTTGGCAGTACTTC. Amino acid sequence: CASSPPTGWQYF.

The chain links TRBV19 to TRBJ2-1; a possible D gene is TRBD2 (5 bases). V dropped 7 bases and J dropped 0 bases, with 13 bases sitting between them. The V gene's germline CDR1 is LNHDA and CDR2 SQIVND (reference sequence). CDR3 length: 15 residues. CDR3 region: CASILDCSSYNEQFF. As DNA, the CDR3 is TGTGCCAGTATTTTGGACTGTAGCTCCTACAATGAGCAGTTCTTC.

This clone was found many times. This rearrangement joins TRBV7-9 to TRBJ1-4; unclear D gene. Looked up from germline, CDR1 is SEHNR and CDR2 is FQNEAQ (reference sequence). V was pared by 3 bases and J by 5 bases, with 10 bases between. The CDR3 covers 14 residues. In nucleotides, the CDR3 is TGTGCCAGCAGCTTCGGCAGTAACAATGAAAAACTGTTTTTT. It specifies CASSFGSNNEKLFF.

This clone was counted ten times or more. V is TRBV9 and J is TRBJ2-5; TRBD2 might be the D (6 bases). This CDR3 has 12 residues. Trimming pared 7 bases from V and 4 bases from J, leaving 11 bases between. Germline V lookup: CDR1 SGDLS, CDR2 YYNGEE. DNA for the CDR3: TGTGCCAGCTCCAGGGACTTAGAGACCCAGTACTTC. Protein product: CASSRDLETQYF.

This clone has ten or more counts. V gene TRBV27 combines with J gene TRBJ1-1, with D possibly matching TRBD1 (5 bases). CDR1 and CDR2 from the germline V gene are MNHEY and SMNVEV (reference sequence). V lost 2 bases to trimming and J lost 0 bases, with 7 bases between them. This CDR3 has 14 residues. CDR3 amino acids: CASSLGTMNTEAFF. The CDR3 DNA sequence: TGTGCCAGCAGTTTAGGGACCATGAACACTGAAGCTTTCTTT.

In its sample, this clone was seen many times. The chain uses TRBV5-5 and TRBJ2-1; the match to TRBD2 covers 7 bases. CDR1 SGHKS and CDR2 YYEKEE come from the germline V gene (reference sequence). This CDR3 spans 13 amino acids. With V trimmed by 7 bases and J by 0 bases, 1 base remained unmatched. The CDR3 sequence is CASLADSYNEQFF. CDR3 DNA: TGTGCCAGCCTAGCGGACTCCTACAATGAGCAGTTCTTC.

There are many counts of this clone. V usage is TRBV7-6 and J usage is TRBJ1-6; no reliable D call. The V gene's germline CDR1 is SGHVS and CDR2 FNYEAQ. The V and J ends lost 2 bases and 5 bases respectively, with 19 bases between them. The CDR3 contains 18 residues. The CDR3 coding sequence is TGTGCCAGCAGCTTATCCCCCCCAAACCAGGCGAATAATTCACCCCTCCACTTT. Translating gives CASSLSPPNQANNSPLHF.

The table lists this clone with many counts. J is TRBJ2-7 and V is TRBV18; 9 nucleotides agree with TRBD1. Germline V lookup: CDR1 KGHSH, CDR2 LQKENI. Trimming at V came to 3 bases and at J to 7 bases, leaving 13 bases not matched to a gene. The CDR3 length is 16 residues. The CDR3 loop is CASSPGQGENYNEQYF. The CDR3 bases are TGTGCCAGCTCACCGGGACAGGGCGAAAACTATAATGAGCAGTACTTC. Based on the CDR3 plus reference TRBV18 and TRBJ2-7, the full variable domain is NAGVMQNPRHLVRRRGQEARLRCSPMKGHSHVYWYRQLPEEGLKFMVYLQKENIIDESGMPKERFSAEFPKEGPSILRIQQVVRGDSAAYFCASSPGQGENYNEQYFGPGTRLTVT.

This clone was observed many times. The chain employs TRBV13 and TRBJ2-7; D gene unclear. Trimming took off 3 bases at V and 2 bases at J, with 5 bases between the two ends. The CDR3 totals 12 residues. Germline values: CDR1 PRHDT, CDR2 FYEKMQ (reference sequence). The CDR3 protein is CASSLRPYEQYF. DNA of the CDR3: TGTGCCAGCAGCTTGAGGCCCTACGAGCAGTACTTC.

This clone was recorded many times. The rearrangement joins TRBV7-9 to TRBJ1-6; D is undetermined. The CDR3 has 15 residues. Germline CDR1 and CDR2: SEHNR and FQNEAQ (reference sequence). V lost 5 bases to trimming and J lost 7 bases, with 15 bases between them. CDR3 sequence (DNA): TGTGCCAGCAGCGGGTCAGGAGGATGGAATTCACCCCTCCACTTT. Its translation is CASSGSGGWNSPLHF.

The table lists this clone with many counts. The rearrangement uses TRBV20-1 and TRBJ2-7, with 7 bases that match TRBD1. J gave up 7 bases and V 6 bases, and 6 bases lay outside the gene matches. The germline CDR1 and CDR2 sequences are DFQATT and SNEGSKA (reference sequence). CDR3 length: 11 residues. Written as DNA, the CDR3 is TGCAGTGCAAATCAGGGGGAGGAGCAGTACTTC. Translated, it gives CSANQGEEQYF.

This clone was observed at least ten times. The chain combines TRBV28 with TRBJ2-7; either TRBD1 or TRBD2 may fit D (5 bases each). The CDR3 totals 14 residues. Germline V lookup: CDR1 MDHEN, CDR2 SYDVKM. Trimming left V 3 bases short and J 1 base short, with 10 bases between. CDR3 amino acids: CASSFGGRSYEQYF. The CDR3, as DNA: TGTGCCAGCAGTTTTGGGGGTAGGTCCTACGAGCAGTACTTC. The whole variable domain, filled in from reference TRBV28 and TRBJ2-7, reads DVKVTQSSRYLVKRTGEKVFLECVQDMDHENMFWYRQDPGLGLRLIYFSYDVKMKEKGDIPEGYSVSREKKERFSLILESASTNQTSMYLCASSFGGRSYEQYFGPGTRLTVT.

The table lists this clone with many counts. J is TRBJ2-5 and V is TRBV12-3 or TRBV12-4, with D perhaps TRBD1 (5 bases). The length of the CDR3 is 11 residues. The V gene lost 3 bases and the J gene lost 7 bases, with 6 bases spanning the gap. The CDR3 spells CASSFQGTQYF. The DNA for the CDR3 is TGTGCCAGCAGTTTCCAGGGGACCCAGTACTTC.

To note about this clone: One end of the junction fails to match germline, which may point to a read error. The chain joins TRBV4-2 to TRBJ2-6, with D tentatively TRBD2 (6 bases). Per germline, CDR1 LGHNA and CDR2 YNFKEQ. The CDR3 runs 18 residues. The CDR3 coding sequence is TGTGCCAGCAGCCAATCACTATCGGGAGTCTCTGGGGCCAACGTCCTTACTTTC. It specifies CASSQSLSGVSGANVLTF.

This clone was observed many times. The chain employs TRBV20-1 and TRBJ1-1; 8 nucleotides align to TRBD1. Trimming took 6 bases from V and 4 from J; bases not matched to a gene: 7. The V gene's germline CDR1 is DFQATT and CDR2 SNEGSKA (reference sequence). This CDR3 has 13 amino acids. The CDR3 sequence: CSARTQGATEAFF. The CDR3 bases are TGCAGTGCCCGAACCCAGGGGGCCACTGAAGCTTTCTTT.

This clone has ten or more counts. The rearrangement uses TRBV27 and TRBJ1-5, with D unresolved. The length of the CDR3 is 15 residues. CDR1 MNHEY and CDR2 SMNVEV come from the germline V gene (reference sequence). Deletions cut 4 bases from V and 7 bases from J, with 17 bases between. As DNA, the CDR3 is TGTGCCAGCAGTTCTCTAGCGGGCGCAGGCCAGCCCCAGCATTTT. Encoded protein: CASSSLAGAGQPQHF.

This clone was counted at least ten times. The rearrangement joins TRBV10-3 to TRBJ2-1, with 13 bases lining up with TRBD2. V trimming: 3 bases; J trimming: 7 bases; junction bases outside the gene matches: 0. Germline CDR1 is ENHRY and CDR2 is SYGVKD. The CDR3 contains 14 residues. The CDR3 DNA reads as TGTGCCATCAGTGAACTAGCGGGAGGGAATGAGCAGTTCTTC. It is translated as CAISELAGGNEQFF.

This clone was recorded at least ten times. The V gene is TRBV3-1, the J gene TRBJ1-1, with TRBD1 as a possible D gene (6 bases). Germline V CDR1 and CDR2: LGHDT, YNNKEL (reference sequence). V lost 0 bases to trimming and J lost 5 bases, with 13 bases between them. The CDR3 spans 15 residues. The chain's CDR3 is CASSQDVQGQTEAFF. The CDR3 DNA sequence: TGTGCCAGCAGCCAAGATGTGCAGGGGCAAACTGAAGCTTTCTTT.

This clone showed up many times. The chain uses TRBV30 and TRBJ2-1, with 10 bases aligning to TRBD2. Trimming at V came to 2 bases and at J to 1 base, leaving 11 bases not matched to a gene. In germline, CDR1 is GTSNPN, CDR2 SVGIG (reference sequence). The CDR3 totals 18 residues. CDR3 DNA: TGTGCCTGGAGTTCCCCCCCTAGCGGGAGTAGGTCCTACAATGAGCAGTTCTTC. Residues: CAWSSPPSGSRSYNEQFF. Filled out from reference TRBV30 and TRBJ2-1, the complete variable domain reads SQTIHQWPATLVQPVGSPLSLECTVEGTSNPNLYWYRQAAGRGLQLLFYSVGIGQISSEVPQNLSASRPQDRQFILSSKKLLLSDSGFYLCAWSSPPSGSRSYNEQFFGPGTRLTVL.

Ten or more counts support this clone. V and J are TRBV6-5 and TRBJ1-3; the match to TRBD1 covers 11 bases. J was trimmed by 0 bases and V by 6 bases; bases with no gene match: 7. The length of the CDR3 is 17 residues. Germline values: CDR1 MNHEY, CDR2 SVGAGI. CDR3 residues: CASRRGGTGGSGNTIYF. The CDR3 DNA reads as TGTGCCAGCAGGAGGGGGGGGACAGGGGGCTCTGGAAACACCATATATTTT.

Ten or more counts support this clone. The chain carries TRBV5-1 and TRBJ2-3; D might be TRBD1 (5 bases). The CDR3 runs 15 residues. With 0 bases removed from V and 5 bases from J, the gap between germline ends came to 13 bases. The germline CDR1 and CDR2 sequences are SGHRS and YFSETQ. CDR3 sequence reads: CASSLGAGHLDTQYF. CDR3 DNA sequence: TGCGCCAGCAGCTTGGGGGCAGGGCACCTAGATACGCAGTATTTT.

The CDR3 is CSARDPSRWNEQYF. The CDR3 bases are TGCAGTGCTAGAGATCCGAGCAGGTGGAACGAGCAGTACTTC. The V call is TRBV20-1, the J call TRBJ2-7; D gene unclear. V was pared by 0 bases and J by 5 bases, with 14 bases between. This CDR3 is built from 14 residues. Germline V gives CDR1 DFQATT, CDR2 SNEGSKA (reference sequence).

This clone was counted many times. The CDR3 DNA reads TGTGCCAGCAGCCCATGGGACAGGGCCACCGGGGAGCTGTTTTTT. This translates into CASSPWDRATGELFF. This chain uses TRBV11-1 with TRBJ2-2, with 9 bases aligning to TRBD1. With 5 bases clipped from V and 4 bases from J, the junction kept 5 bases outside the gene matches. This CDR3 is built from 15 residues. Germline CDR1 is SGHAT and CDR2 is FQDESV (reference sequence).

This clone appeared a few times. The chain couples TRBV6-2 or TRBV6-3 to TRBJ2-2; D is uncertain. The CDR3 is made up of 14 amino acids. Germline-derived CDR1 and CDR2 are MNHEY and SVGEGT. The V end was cut by 2 bases, the J end by 0 bases, with 4 bases between. The CDR3 DNA follows: TGTGCCAGCAGTTACCGCCCGAACACCGGGGAGCTGTTTTTT. Translation gives CASSYRPNTGELFF.